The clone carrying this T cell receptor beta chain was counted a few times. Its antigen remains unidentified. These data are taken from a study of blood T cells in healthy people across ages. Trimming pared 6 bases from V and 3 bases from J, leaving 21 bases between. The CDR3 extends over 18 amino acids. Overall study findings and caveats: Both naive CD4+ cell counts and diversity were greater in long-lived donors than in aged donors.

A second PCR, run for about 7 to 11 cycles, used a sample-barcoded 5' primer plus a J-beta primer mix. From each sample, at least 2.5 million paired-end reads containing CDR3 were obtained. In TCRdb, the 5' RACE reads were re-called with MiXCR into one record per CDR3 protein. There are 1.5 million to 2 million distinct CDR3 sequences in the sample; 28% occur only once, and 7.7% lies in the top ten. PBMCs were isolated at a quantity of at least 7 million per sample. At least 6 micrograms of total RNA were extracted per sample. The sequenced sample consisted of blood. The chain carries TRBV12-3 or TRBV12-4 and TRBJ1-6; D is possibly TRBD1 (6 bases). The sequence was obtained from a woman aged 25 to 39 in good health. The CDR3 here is CASSLRPDSPFYNSPLHF. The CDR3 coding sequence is TGTGCCAGCAGCCTCCGTCCGGACAGTCCCTTCTATAATTCACCCCTCCACTTT.